The subject of this entry is one T cell receptor (beta chain). The data are from a study of T cell changes during pregnancy in multiple sclerosis. The CDR3 sequence is 15 residues long. Germline trimming cut 3 bases from V and 2 bases from J; bases unmatched to any gene: 7. Germline V gene data show CDR1 as LNHDA and CDR2 as SQIVND (reference sequence). Repertoires were generated with immunoSEQ multiplex PCR, while TCRdb's copy carries only in-frame clones and drops some. The table includes about 62,000 clones, about 88% detected once. The receptor's source is a female donor with multiple sclerosis, enrolled in a pregnancy study. V and J are TRBV19 and TRBJ2-7; 7 nucleotides line up with TRBD1. Sequencing was performed on peripheral blood, taken in the first trimester of pregnancy. CDR3 region: CASSMTGSGTYEQYF. CDR3 DNA: TGTGCCAGTAGTATGACAGGGTCAGGTACCTACGAGCAGTACTTC.